The entry that follows covers one TCR beta chain sequence. The sample belongs to a study of T cells in Graves' hyperthyroidism and ophthalmopathy. The CDR3 covers 14 residues. J lost 5 bases, V lost 5 bases, and 7 bases had no gene match. Germline loops: CDR1 MDHEN, CDR2 SYDVKM. The source material, RNA transcripts, was used to amplify TCR beta CDR3 regions. HTBI primers were the set used in a first-round RT-PCR of the TCR CDR3. MiXCR was run by TCRdb on the multiplex PCR reads, yielding one entry per CDR3 protein. The sample shows 550,000 to 800,000 distinct CDR3 sequences, about 15% of them seen only once. Graves' hyperthyroidism was deemed stable absent ophthalmopathy progression within 18 months.

The rearrangement links TRBV28 to TRBJ2-7; 9 bases align to TRBD2. This receptor was taken from a man younger than 35 with Graves' hyperthyroidism. The source material was blood. CDR3 coding DNA: TGTGCCAGCAGTCAAGGTTTAGCGGGAGACGAGCAGTACTTC. This codes for CASSQGLAGDEQYF. Filled out from reference TRBV28 and TRBJ2-7, the complete variable domain reads DVKVTQSSRYLVKRTGEKVFLECVQDMDHENMFWYRQDPGLGLRLIYFSYDVKMKEKGDIPEGYSVSREKKERFSLILESASTNQTSMYLCASSQGLAGDEQYFGPGTRLTVT.